The clone carrying this T cell receptor beta chain was counted a few times. Its matching antigen is unknown. This entry comes from a study of T-cell memory formation after mild COVID-19. Across the whole study: In these data, TCR clusters were largely donor specific.

Deletions cut 5 bases from V and 8 bases from J, with 11 bases between. Germline V gives CDR1 SGHTA, CDR2 FQGNSA. There are 12 residues in the CDR3. General study findings and limits: The main location of contracting CD4+ clones was CM and EM, and that of contracting CD8+ clones was EMRA.

TCRdb independently ran MiXCR on the 5' RACE reads; one entry per CDR3 protein. The table shows 450,000 to 650,000 distinct CDR3 sequences, with about 20% occurring only once. The J gene is TRBJ2-3, the V gene TRBV7-2, with D unclear. The source of this sequence is an adult woman who had mild COVID-19 (a few samples of this study predate the infection). Cell type and time point are not known. The sequencing sample was made of PBMCs or a T cell subset sorted from them (not recorded which). In DNA, the CDR3 is TGTGCCAGCAGCCTCTTTTTCGCTACGCAGTATTTT. This translates into CASSLFFATQYF.